This entry is about one TCR beta chain. These data are taken from a study of blood T cell repertoires in COVID-19. Across the whole study: Some COVID-19 samples were acute and others convalescent; all came from the United States, Italy and Spain. From T cells, B-cell-depleted T cells, or PBMCs came the material, which was cDNA or gDNA.

Profiled with immunoSEQ multiplex PCR; TCRdb holds only in-frame clones, not every one. The repertoire holds roughly 230,000 clones, 80% to 90% seen once, with 7% to 9% in the top ten. Grouping used clinical history reported by participants in a survey and questionnaire. Source material: PBMCs or T cells enriched from blood (not recorded which). This sequence was found in a man aged 30 to 45 in a cohort exposed to, infected with or recovered from COVID-19 (not recorded which).

CDR3 sequence reads: CASSAYRDRQKNIQYF. The CDR3 DNA is TGTGCCAGTAGTGCCTACCGGGACAGGCAAAAAAACATTCAGTACTTC. This sequence joins TRBV19 and TRBJ2-4, with 8 bases identical to TRBD1. The CDR3 is 16 amino acids. CDR1 and CDR2 from the germline V gene are LNHDA and SQIVND (reference sequence). Trimming removed 5 bases from V and 4 bases from J; junction bases left unmatched: 10.